This T cell receptor (beta chain) was retrieved from a study of blood T cell repertoires in COVID-19. Study-wide background: The United States, Italy and Spain provided the acute and convalescent COVID-19 samples. PBMCs, B-cell-depleted T cells, or T cells provided the cDNA or gDNA that made up the material.

The CDR3 is 13 residues long. Germline assignment: CDR1 SGHDT and CDR2 YYEEEE. The V and J ends lost 1 base and 9 bases respectively, with 14 bases between them. TCRdb keeps only in-frame clones here, not all; method: immunoSEQ multiplex PCR. The table includes roughly 70,000 clones, 85% to 90% detected once. This sequence was found in a human donor in a cohort sampled during active COVID-19. The sample was peripheral blood. This chain uses TRBV5-6 with TRBJ2-7, with a weak D call TRBD2 (5 bases). The chain's CDR3 is CASSLSSGSGQYF. CDR3 DNA: TGTGCCAGCAGCTTGAGTTCGGGGTCCGGGCAGTACTTC.